This T cell receptor beta chain was sequenced for a study of shared clonotypes between healthy human individuals. Study as a whole: There were three CD4 naive, three CD4 memory, two CD8 naive and one CD8 memory plates per donor. Study-level findings and limits: Memory subsets generally showed lower estimated richness than naive subsets. The sole specimen, blood, was sampled, and tissue repertoires likely differ.

Trimming stripped 4 bases from V and 0 bases from J, with 8 bases between. The CDR3 totals 14 residues. The V gene's germline CDR1 is MDHEN and CDR2 SYDVKM. Original processing notes: Junction-only sequences without quality scores came from ImmunoSEQ, so filtering differed. Generated by immunoSEQ multiplex PCR, the TCRdb table keeps only in-frame clones and is missing some. From that table come the V and J calls and clone size; the DNA was used to work out D and trimming. The sample holds 110,000 or so clones, under 70% seen once. Points on this clone: Antigen: not known.

The chain employs TRBV28 and TRBJ2-3; D is possibly TRBD1 (5 bases). Input material: memory CD8+ T cells sorted from blood. The subset is: CD45RO+ cells pooled with CCR7-negative TemRA cells. The receptor was derived from a woman aged 25 to 45 in good health. The CDR3, as DNA: TGTGCCAGCAGTTGGGCAGGGAGCACAGATACGCAGTATTTT. Its translation: CASSWAGSTDTQYF.